This T cell receptor beta chain was recorded in a study of blood T cell repertoires in COVID-19. Turning to the study itself: Samples representing acute and convalescent COVID-19 were sourced from the United States, Italy and Spain.

Seattle cases were enrolled at active infection and followed longitudinally. The count of this clone is one. In the study's own analysis: Reference gene primer amplification in the assay estimated nucleated cell counts. Clones were sequenced by immunoSEQ multiplex PCR, and TCRdb holds only the in-frame ones, with some missing. V and J calls and clone size are given by that table; D and trimming were obtained from the DNA. The sample comprises around 210,000 clones, around 85% of which are singletons, and approximately 0.99% rests with the top ten. V was trimmed by 6 bases and J by 0 bases, leaving 9 bases between them. In germline, CDR1 is KGHSH, CDR2 LQKENI. The length of the CDR3 is 14 residues.

The V call is TRBV18, the J call TRBJ1-3; a weak D match, TRBD1 (5 bases). The specimen was peripheral blood. This receptor was taken from a man aged 55 to 70 with COVID-19, enrolled during active disease. CDR3 residues: CASSIDSSGNTIYF. CDR3 nucleotides: TGTGCCAGCTCGATCGACAGCTCTGGAAACACCATATATTTT.